This is a list of T cell receptor beta chains from one sample in a study of molecular identifiers for immune sequencing clone quantification. TCRdb redid the calling of the PCR reads with MiXCR, one entry per CDR3 protein. The sample consists of some 65,000 distinct CDR3 sequences, approximately 17% of them appearing once. The sequenced material came from naive CD8+ T cells from blood, with Jurkat cell RNA spiked in. The receptors come from a human donor in good health. Some libraries in this study had Jurkat cell RNA spiked in. Each CDR3 is given with its conserved first and last residue. The order of the fields is J gene, clone size, V gene, D gene, CDR3 protein, CDR3 DNA. A D gene is named only where the DNA matches it firmly. Expanded clones get a size class; other rows say once, few or many, or leave the size out.

TRBJ2-1	-	TRBV20-1	TRBD2	CSASTSGEYNEQFF	TGCAGTGCTTCGACTAGCGGGGAGTACAATGAGCAGTTCTTC
TRBJ1-2	many	TRBV6-1	-	CASSEQGTYGYTF	TGTGCCAGCAGTGAACAGGGAACCTATGGCTACACCTTC
TRBJ2-3	few	TRBV14	TRBD2	CASRLSGDSKAGGTTDTQYF	TGTGCCAGCAGGCTATCGGGGGACTCGAAGGCGGGAGGGACCACAGATACGCAGTATTTT
TRBJ2-5	few	TRBV11-1	-	CASSLYPLQIQETQYF	TGTGCCAGCAGCTTATATCCGCTCCAAATCCAAGAGACCCAGTACTTC
TRBJ2-1	few	TRBV29-1	TRBD2	CSVGGGRGNEQFF	TGCAGCGTTGGTGGCGGGAGGGGGAATGAGCAGTTCTTC
TRBJ2-2	many	TRBV6-5	-	CASSPGTGELFF	TGTGCCAGCAGTCCCGGAACCGGGGAGCTGTTTTTT
TRBJ1-5	many	TRBV3-1	-	CASSQGSYSNQPQHF	TGTGCCAGCAGCCAGGGATCATATAGCAATCAGCCCCAGCATTTT
TRBJ2-7	many	TRBV27	-	CASSSHPITYEQYF	TGTGCCAGCAGTTCCCACCCGATTACCTACGAGCAGTACTTC
TRBJ2-3	-	TRBV12-5	TRBD2	CASLLASLGDTQYF	TGTGCTAGTTTACTAGCGTCACTGGGAGATACGCAGTATTTT
TRBJ2-1	many	TRBV5-8	-	CASSLVAQGEQFF	TGTGCCAGCAGCTTGGTGGCCCAGGGTGAGCAGTTCTTC
TRBJ2-1	few	TRBV24-1	TRBD1	CATSDLKGALSYNEQFF	TGTGCCACCAGTGATTTGAAGGGGGCGCTTTCCTACAATGAGCAGTTCTTC
TRBJ2-2	few	TRBV7-2	TRBD2	CASSLLAGAVGELFF	TGTGCCAGCAGCTTACTAGCGGGAGCGGTCGGGGAGCTGTTTTTT
TRBJ2-5	-	TRBV30	TRBD2	CARGGGAETQYF	TGTGCCCGGGGGGGGGGGGCAGAGACCCAGTACTTC
TRBJ1-1	many	TRBV19	-	CASSTHPAEAFF	TGTGCCAGTAGTACCCACCCCGCTGAAGCTTTCTTT
TRBJ2-1	many	TRBV12-5	-	CASAPLSYNEQFF	TGTGCTAGTGCCCCGCTAAGCTACAATGAGCAGTTCTTC
TRBJ2-7	many	TRBV7-2	TRBD2	CASSFIRRGAAHEQYF	TGTGCCAGCAGCTTCATACGGCGGGGGGCCGCTCACGAGCAGTACTTC
TRBJ2-1	few	TRBV7-2	-	CASSLVWGFNNEQFF	TGTGCCAGCAGCTTAGTCTGGGGCTTTAACAATGAGCAGTTCTTC
TRBJ1-1	few	TRBV27	TRBD1	CASSLSGGITEAFF	TGTGCCAGCAGCTTATCAGGGGGCATCACTGAAGCTTTCTTT
TRBJ2-2	-	TRBV30	-	CAWSRAGPGELFF	TGTGCCTGGTCGCGGGCAGGTCCCGGGGAGCTGTTTTTT
TRBJ2-1	few	TRBV7-8	-	CASSLHRLEARRFF	TGTGCCAGCAGCTTACATAGGCTAGAGGCTAGGCGGTTCTTC
TRBJ2-7	many	TRBV27	-	CASGLGGRYEQYF	TGTGCCAGCGGGCTAGGCGGACGGTACGAGCAGTACTTC
TRBJ2-1	few	TRBV19	TRBD1	CASTPGQGWNEQFF	TGTGCCAGTACACCGGGACAGGGGTGGAATGAGCAGTTCTTC
TRBJ2-2	few	TRBV15	TRBD2	CATAGLAGEPDTGELLF	TGTGCCACCGCGGGACTAGCGGGAGAGCCGGACACCGGGGAGCTGTTATTT
TRBJ2-1	many	TRBV12-5	-	CASGRAPGLANEQFF	TGTGCTAGTGGTCGAGCGCCAGGATTGGCTAATGAGCAGTTCTTC
TRBJ1-1	-	TRBV5-8	-	CASSLRAGEWDTEAFF	TGTGCCAGCAGCTTGCGCGCAGGGGAGTGGGACACTGAAGCTTTCTTT
TRBJ2-1	-	TRBV11-1	-	CASSLDRGRVNEQFF	TGTGCCAGCAGTCTAGACCGGGGTAGGGTCAATGAGCAGTTCTTC
TRBJ2-7	many	TRBV29-1	-	CSVGGGGNYEQYF	TGCAGCGTGGGGGGGGGCGGGAACTACGAGCAGTACTTC
TRBJ1-2	many	TRBV29-1	-	CSVTGTSNYGYTF	TGCAGCGTTACCGGGACGAGTAACTATGGCTACACCTTC